This TCR beta chain was sequenced for a study of blood T cell repertoires in COVID-19. Study details: The origin of the acute and convalescent COVID-19 samples was the United States, Italy and Spain. The cDNA or gDNA used as material had been derived from T cells, B-cell-depleted T cells, or PBMCs.

Germline V gene data show CDR1 as MDHEN and CDR2 as SYDVKM. V dropped 5 bases and J dropped 5; count of bases not matched to a gene: 8. The CDR3 covers 15 residues. The authors' processing: Estimates of nucleated cell counts were drawn from the amplification of reference gene primers. The repertoire was sequenced with immunoSEQ multiplex PCR; TCRdb's copy has only in-frame clones and lacks some. V and J calls and clone size are those listed in that table; D and trimming were worked out from the DNA. The sample has about 140,000 clones; approximately 80% are singletons. This chain uses TRBV28 with TRBJ1-4, with 7 bases aligning to TRBD1. The sequenced sample was peripheral blood. This receptor was identified in a human donor in a cohort sampled during active COVID-19. The CDR3 loop reads CASSPLGTENEKLFF. The CDR3 DNA reads as TGTGCCAGCAGTCCGTTGGGGACAGAGAATGAAAAACTGTTTTTT.